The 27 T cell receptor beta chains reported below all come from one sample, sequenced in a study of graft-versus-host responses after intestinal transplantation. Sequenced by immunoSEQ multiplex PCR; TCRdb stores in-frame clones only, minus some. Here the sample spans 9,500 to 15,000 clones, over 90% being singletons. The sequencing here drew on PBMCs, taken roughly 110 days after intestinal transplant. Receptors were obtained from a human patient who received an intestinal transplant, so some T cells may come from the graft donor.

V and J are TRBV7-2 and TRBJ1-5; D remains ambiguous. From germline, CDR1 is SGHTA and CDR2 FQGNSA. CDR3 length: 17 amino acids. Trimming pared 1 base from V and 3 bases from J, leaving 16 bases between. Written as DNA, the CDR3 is TGTGCCAGCAGCTTAGACGTTCCGGACGGACCCAATCAGCCCCAGCATTTT. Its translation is CASSLDVPDGPNQPQHF.

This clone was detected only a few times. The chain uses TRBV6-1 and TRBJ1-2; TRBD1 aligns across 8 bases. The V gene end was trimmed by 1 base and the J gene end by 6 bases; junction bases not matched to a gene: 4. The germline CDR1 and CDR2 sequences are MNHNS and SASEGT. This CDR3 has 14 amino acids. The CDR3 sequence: CASSEGGQVDGYTF. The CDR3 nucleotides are TGTGCCAGCAGTGAAGGGGGACAGGTTGATGGCTACACCTTC.

CDR3: CASSPLAGREADTQYF. The CDR3 DNA reads as TGTGCCAGTAGCCCCCTAGCGGGAAGGGAAGCAGATACGCAGTATTTT. The chain combines TRBV19 with TRBJ2-3; TRBD2 aligns across 9 bases. CDR3 length equals 16 residues. From germline, CDR1 is LNHDA and CDR2 SQIVND (reference sequence). J lost 4 bases, V lost 6 bases, and 11 bases had no gene match.

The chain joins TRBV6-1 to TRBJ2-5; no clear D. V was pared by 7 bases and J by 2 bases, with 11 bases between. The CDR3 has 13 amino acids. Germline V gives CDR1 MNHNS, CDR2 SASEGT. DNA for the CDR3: TGTGCCAGCATCCGGGCCGGGCAAGAGACCCAGTACTTC. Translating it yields CASIRAGQETQYF.

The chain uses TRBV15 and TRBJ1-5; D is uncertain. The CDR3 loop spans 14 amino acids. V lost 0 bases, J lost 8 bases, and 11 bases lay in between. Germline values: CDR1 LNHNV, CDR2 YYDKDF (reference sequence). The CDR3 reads CATSRDNRLEPQHF. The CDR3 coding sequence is TGTGCCACCAGCAGAGACAACCGTTTGGAGCCCCAGCATTTT.

The CDR3 loop reads CASSQVSGADYGYTF. The CDR3 nucleotides are TGTGCCAGCAGCCAAGTTTCAGGGGCTGACTATGGCTACACCTTC. The V gene is TRBV4-2, the J gene TRBJ1-2; D is possibly TRBD1 (6 bases). CDR1 LGHNA and CDR2 YNFKEQ come from the germline V gene. There are 15 residues in the CDR3. Trimming left V 1 base short and J 3 bases short, with 12 bases between.

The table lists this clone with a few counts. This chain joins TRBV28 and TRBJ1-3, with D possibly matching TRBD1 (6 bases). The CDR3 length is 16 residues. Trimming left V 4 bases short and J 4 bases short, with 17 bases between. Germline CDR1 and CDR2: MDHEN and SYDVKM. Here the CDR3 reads CASSSHGGGIGNTIYF. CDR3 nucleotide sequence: TGTGCCAGCAGTTCCCACGGGGGCGGAATCGGAAACACCATATATTTT.

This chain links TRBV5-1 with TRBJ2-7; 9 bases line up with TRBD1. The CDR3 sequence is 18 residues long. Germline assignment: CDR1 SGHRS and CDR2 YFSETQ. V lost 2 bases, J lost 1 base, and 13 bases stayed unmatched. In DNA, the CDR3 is TGCGCCAGCAGCTTCCCCGGGACAGGGCTCTCCCGTTCCTACGAGCAGTACTTC. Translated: CASSFPGTGLSRSYEQYF. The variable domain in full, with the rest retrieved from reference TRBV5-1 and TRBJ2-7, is KAGVTQTPRYLIKTRGQQVTLSCSPISGHRSVSWYQQTPGQGLQFLFEYFSETQRNKGNFPGRFSGRQFSNSRSEMNVSTLELGDSALYLCASSFPGTGLSRSYEQYFGPGTRLTVT.

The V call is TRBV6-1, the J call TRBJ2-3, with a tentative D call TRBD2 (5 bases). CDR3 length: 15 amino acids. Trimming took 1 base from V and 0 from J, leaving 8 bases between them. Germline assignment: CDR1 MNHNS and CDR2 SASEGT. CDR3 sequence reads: CASSEERTSTDTQYF. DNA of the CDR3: TGTGCCAGCAGTGAAGAGAGGACTAGCACAGATACGCAGTATTTT.

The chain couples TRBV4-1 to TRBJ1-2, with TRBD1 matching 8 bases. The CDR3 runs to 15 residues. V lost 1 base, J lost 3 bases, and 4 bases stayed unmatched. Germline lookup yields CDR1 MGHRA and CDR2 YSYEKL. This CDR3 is CASSQVPDRDYGYTF. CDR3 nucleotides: TGCGCCAGCAGCCAAGTTCCGGACAGGGACTATGGCTACACCTTC.

The CDR3 reads CASSSGGLNTGELFF. As DNA, the CDR3 is TGTGCCAGCAGTTCAGGGGGCCTGAACACCGGGGAGCTGTTTTTT. The chain is built from TRBV9 and TRBJ2-2, with TRBD1 matching 8 bases. CDR3 length: 15 residues. CDR1 is SGDLS, CDR2 YYNGEE, per germline. With 5 bases clipped from V and 1 base from J, the junction kept 4 bases outside the gene matches.

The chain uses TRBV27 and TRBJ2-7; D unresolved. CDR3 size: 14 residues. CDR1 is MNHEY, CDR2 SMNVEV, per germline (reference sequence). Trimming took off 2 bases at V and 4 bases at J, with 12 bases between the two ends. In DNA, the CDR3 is TGTGCCAGCAGTTTAAAGGGAAGCAGGTACGAGCAGTACTTC. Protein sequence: CASSLKGSRYEQYF.

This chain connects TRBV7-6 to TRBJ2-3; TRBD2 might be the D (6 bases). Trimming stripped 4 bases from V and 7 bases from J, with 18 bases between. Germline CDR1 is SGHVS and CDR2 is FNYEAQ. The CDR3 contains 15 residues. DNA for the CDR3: TGTGCCAGCAGCTCGGAGGGCCGGGAGTCGTATACGCAGTATTTT. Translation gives CASSSEGRESYTQYF.

Here the CDR3 DNA reads TGTGCCAGCAGTGGGCAGCGGGTAACCAAAAACATTCAGTACTTC. Protein product: CASSGQRVTKNIQYF. The rearrangement uses TRBV2 and TRBJ2-4; the D gene is possibly TRBD2 (6 bases). This CDR3 has 15 residues. V lost 4 bases to trimming and J lost 2 bases, with 12 bases between them. Germline-derived CDR1 and CDR2 are SNHLY and FYNNEI.

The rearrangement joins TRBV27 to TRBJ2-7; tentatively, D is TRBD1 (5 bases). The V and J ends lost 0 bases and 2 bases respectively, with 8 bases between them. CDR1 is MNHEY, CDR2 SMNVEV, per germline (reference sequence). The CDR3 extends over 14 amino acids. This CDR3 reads CASSLSGQTYEQYF. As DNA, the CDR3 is TGTGCCAGCAGTTTATCGGGGCAGACCTACGAGCAGTACTTC.

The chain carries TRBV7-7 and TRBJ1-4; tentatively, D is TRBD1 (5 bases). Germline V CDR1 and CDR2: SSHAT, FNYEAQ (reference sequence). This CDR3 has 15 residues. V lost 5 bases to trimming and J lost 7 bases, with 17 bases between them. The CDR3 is CASSRTGARLEKLFF. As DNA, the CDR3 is TGTGCCAGCAGCCGAACCGGGGCAAGGCTTGAAAAACTGTTTTTT.

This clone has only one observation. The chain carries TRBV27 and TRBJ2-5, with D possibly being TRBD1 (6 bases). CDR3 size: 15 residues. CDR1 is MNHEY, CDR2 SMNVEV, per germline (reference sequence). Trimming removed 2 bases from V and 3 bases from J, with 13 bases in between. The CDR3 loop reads CASSLLGDTKETQYF. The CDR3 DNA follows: TGTGCCAGCAGTTTACTAGGGGACACCAAAGAGACCCAGTACTTC.

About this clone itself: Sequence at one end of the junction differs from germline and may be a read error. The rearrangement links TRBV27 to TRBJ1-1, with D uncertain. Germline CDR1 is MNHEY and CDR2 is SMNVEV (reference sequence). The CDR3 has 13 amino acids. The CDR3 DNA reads TGCCACAGTGCTCTTAGTATGAACACTGAAGCTTTCTTT. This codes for CHSALSMNTEAFF.

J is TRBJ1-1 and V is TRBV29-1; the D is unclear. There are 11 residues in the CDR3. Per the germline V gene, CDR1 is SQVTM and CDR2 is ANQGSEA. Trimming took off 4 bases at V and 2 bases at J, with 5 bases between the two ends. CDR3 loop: CSVGENTEAFF. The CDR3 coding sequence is TGCAGCGTTGGGGAAAACACTGAAGCTTTCTTT.

CDR3 amino acids: CASTHVTGELFF. Here the CDR3 DNA reads TGTGCCAGCACCCATGTGACCGGGGAGCTGTTTTTT. The chain employs TRBV7-8 and TRBJ2-2, with D uncertain. The V end was cut by 7 bases, the J end by 5 bases, with 8 bases between. The CDR3 consists of 12 residues. CDR1 and CDR2 (germline): SGHVS, FQNEAQ.

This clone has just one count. The CDR3 loop is CASSPREGEYNEQFF. The CDR3 DNA reads as TGTGCCAGCAGCCCACGGGAGGGTGAGTACAATGAGCAGTTCTTC. This chain joins TRBV6-6 and TRBJ2-1; 8 nucleotides line up with TRBD2. With 6 bases clipped from V and 4 bases from J, the junction kept 8 bases outside the gene matches. This CDR3 has 15 residues. Per the germline V gene, CDR1 is MNHNY and CDR2 is SVGAGI (reference sequence).

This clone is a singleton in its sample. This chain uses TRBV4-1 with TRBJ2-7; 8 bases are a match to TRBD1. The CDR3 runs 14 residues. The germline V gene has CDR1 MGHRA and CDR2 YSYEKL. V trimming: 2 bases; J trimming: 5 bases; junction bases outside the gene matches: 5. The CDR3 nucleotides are TGCGCCAGCAGCCAAACAGGGGGTCACAACGAGCAGTACTTC. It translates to CASSQTGGHNEQYF.

In nucleotides, the CDR3 is TGTGCCAGCTCACCCCGACAGGGCTACAATGAGCAGTTCTTC. It encodes CASSPRQGYNEQFF. The chain links TRBV18 to TRBJ2-1; 7 bases line up with TRBD1. From germline, CDR1 is KGHSH and CDR2 LQKENI. This CDR3 region has 14 residues. The V gene end was trimmed by 3 bases and the J gene end by 3 bases; junction bases not matched to a gene: 2.

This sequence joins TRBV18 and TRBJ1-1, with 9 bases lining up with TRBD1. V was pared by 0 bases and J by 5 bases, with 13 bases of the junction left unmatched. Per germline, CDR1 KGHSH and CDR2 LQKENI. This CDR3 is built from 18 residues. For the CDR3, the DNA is TGTGCCAGCTCACCACCTTGGGACAGGGAGGCTTACTGGACTGAAGCTTTCTTT. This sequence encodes CASSPPWDREAYWTEAFF.

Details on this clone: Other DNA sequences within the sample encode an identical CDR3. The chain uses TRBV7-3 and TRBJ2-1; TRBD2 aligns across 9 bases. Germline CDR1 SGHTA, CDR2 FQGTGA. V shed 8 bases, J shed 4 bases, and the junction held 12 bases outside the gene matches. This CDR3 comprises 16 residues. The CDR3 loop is CASAEAAGGVYNEQFF. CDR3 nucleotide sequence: TGTGCCAGCGCCGAAGCGGCGGGAGGGGTGTACAATGAGCAGTTCTTC.

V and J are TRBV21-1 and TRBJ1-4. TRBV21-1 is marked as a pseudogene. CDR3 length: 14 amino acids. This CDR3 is CASRKKAGHEKLFF. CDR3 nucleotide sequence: TGTGCCAGCAGGAAAAAGGCCGGGCATGAAAAACTGTTTTTT.

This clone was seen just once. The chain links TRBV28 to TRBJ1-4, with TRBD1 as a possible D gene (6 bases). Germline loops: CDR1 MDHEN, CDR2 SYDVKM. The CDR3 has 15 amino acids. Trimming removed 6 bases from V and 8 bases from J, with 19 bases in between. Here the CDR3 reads CASSISAGGAEKLFF. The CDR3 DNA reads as TGTGCCAGCAGCATCTCAGCCGGGGGGGCGGAAAAACTGTTTTTT.